This T cell receptor beta chain was sequenced in a study of human T cells and chemical hapten exposure. Described time point: patch test 1, 2 weeks after DPC sensitization. Treatment in this sample: therapeutic diphenylcyclopropenone sensitization with weekly scalp DPC. MiXCR was run by TCRdb on the RACE reads, yielding one entry per CDR3 protein. This sample has 90,000 or so distinct CDR3 sequences, with under 12% found just once. Trimming removed 6 bases from V and 5 bases from J, with 17 bases in between. From germline, CDR1 is MNHNS and CDR2 SASEGT. This CDR3 comprises 15 residues. This clonotype has at least ten counts.

This specimen was whole blood, taken in connection with sensitization to the hapten diphenylcyclopropenone (DPC). This sequence was found in a man aged 40-49 years with alopecia areata. Some clones in this sample may be carry-over from other donors' samples. The genes are TRBV6-1 and TRBJ1-5; D is undetermined. The CDR3 loop is CASRQDNRLDQPQHF. CDR3 DNA sequence: TGTGCCAGCAGGCAAGACAATCGTTTAGATCAGCCCCAGCATTTT.